This T cell receptor beta chain was identified in a study of T cells after yellow fever vaccination (dated by TCRdb to between 2018 and 2021). In the study overall: The SMART-Seq v4 Ultra Low Input RNA kit was used to prepare libraries from fractions with low cell numbers. Two healthy male donors made up the cohort, one aged 18 to 29 years and the other aged 30 to 40 years. Blood samples were taken at several timepoints before and after primary and secondary immunization, and bulk PBMC replicates and cell subsets were isolated. To follow T-cell clones before and after primary and booster YFV17D yellow fever vaccination, bulk TCR alpha and beta repertoires were sequenced over time.

TCR cDNA was synthesized by 5'RACE template switching, through which a universal primer site and unique molecular identifiers were introduced. cDNA synthesis was primed from both the TCR alpha and TCR beta constant segments. Libraries were amplified in two PCR steps, with sample barcodes and sequencing adapters added in the second step. Sequencing of libraries was done on Illumina HiSeq 2500 (2x100 bp) or NovaSeq (2x150 bp). Processing in the source paper ran as follows. Reads were demultiplexed and collapsed into UMI consensus sequences with MIGEC, and V(D)J alignment was performed with MiXCR. Clonotypes responding to the vaccine were identified with edgeR on replicate PBMC samples, with the criteria of FDR below 0.01 and a log2 fold change above 5 up to day 15. Each bulk clonotype received a CD4 or CD8 identity based on whether the sequenced CD4 or CD8 repertoire contained that clonotype at higher abundance. Through fastp at Q25 and MiXCR, TCRdb rebuilt clones from the public reads, retaining in-frame beta chains. Every CDR3 protein is listed once, alongside the most common genes and DNA of its rows. The V and J calls were determined by TCRdb, not by the authors. This sample comprises about 580,000 distinct CDR3 sequences, 17% of them detected only once. The ten largest clonotypes hold approximately 15% of the sample.

Turning to this clonotype: Its antigen is still unknown. No base quality values were provided; no much bigger clone lies one nucleotide off.

Results and caveats for the whole study, not just this receptor: A small share of clonotypes occurred in both CD4 and CD8 compartments, likely arising from convergent recombination. After the booster, most clones that had expanded after primary vaccination were detected again (approximately 97% of CD4 and 88% of CD8), suggesting broad maintenance of memory. Because abundant contaminating clonotypes from the bulk population could be contained in FACS-sorted repertoires, computational filtering was required. Compared with the primary T-cell response, the secondary T-cell response was weaker but faster, peaking on day 5 rather than day 15. Only a couple of donors were included in the study, so the extent to which the findings can be generalized is limited.

In the germline V gene, CDR1 corresponds to SGHDN and CDR2 to FVKESK. The CDR3 measures 17 amino acids from cysteine to phenylalanine. CDR3 DNA only is kept here, 51 bases in frame from base 1. The germline ends are 17 bases apart after V is trimmed by 3 bases and J by 2 bases. Sample treatment or condition, as interpreted from the label and publication: live attenuated yellow fever vaccine strain. At every blood-draw timepoint, two biological replicates of bulk PBMCs were collected. PBMCs were isolated from peripheral blood using a standard Ficoll-Paque protocol. RNA was extracted with TriZol from bulk PBMCs, CD4 and CD8 fractions, and dextramer-positive and dextramer-negative fractions.

The chain joins TRBV14 to TRBJ2-1, with TRBD1 tentatively as D gene (6 bases match). This TCR came from a man younger than 30 who received the YFV17D yellow fever vaccine. The sample was PBMCs, taken less than 6 days after the first yellow fever vaccination. The DNA sequence is given as TGTGCCAGCAGCCAGACCACCGGGACACCACCCTACAATGAGCAGTTCTTC. It codes for CASSQTTGTPPYNEQFF.